The source of this T cell receptor beta chain is a study of CD8 T cell repertoires and HIV-1 epitope variants. Overall study context: Separate from the cultures, 1M uncultured T cells served as baseline.

V shed 2 bases and J 5 bases; nucleotides not matched to a gene: 6. The germline CDR1 and CDR2 sequences are LGHNA and YNFKEQ. The CDR3 is made up of 16 amino acids. Comment on this clone: Its matching antigen is unknown.

Sequencing of TCR beta CDR3 used immunoSEQ survey depth. Method: immunoSEQ multiplex PCR; TCRdb's copy keeps in-frame clones and lacks some. The sample records approximately 5,000 clones, 68% being singletons. The TCR originated in a male donor with HIV. The sample was cultured CD8+ T cells derived from PBMCs. The rearrangement joins TRBV4-2 to TRBJ1-6, with TRBD1 identical over 7 bases. CDR3 DNA: TGTGCCAGCAGCCAAACCGGGACAGAGAATAATTCACCCCTCCACTTT. It specifies CASSQTGTENNSPLHF.